The entry below describes one T cell receptor (beta chain). Per the study methods: Nucleated cell counts were estimated from reference gene primer amplification. Sequencing was performed with immunoSEQ multiplex PCR; in TCRdb, only in-frame clones are kept and a portion is missing. For V, J and clone size, that table is used; D and trimming come from the DNA. The sample has some 110,000 clones; roughly nine tenths are singletons. The sample comes from a study of blood T cell repertoires in COVID-19. V was clipped by 5 bases and J by 5 bases, with 10 bases between them. The CDR3 runs 12 residues. Germline assignment: CDR1 MNHEY and CDR2 SMNVEV (reference sequence).

The source is a man aged 40-49 years with acute or convalescent COVID-19. The rearrangement links TRBV27 to TRBJ2-7, with D possibly matching TRBD1 (6 bases). Source material: peripheral blood. CDR3 DNA: TGTGCCAGCAGTCCGAACAGGGACGAGCAGTACTTC. Residues: CASSPNRDEQYF.